A single sample is the source of the 15 T cell receptor beta chains below, sequenced in a study of T cells after yellow fever vaccination. TCRdb analysed the 5' RACE reads with MiXCR anew, one entry per CDR3 protein. This sample has under 600,000 distinct CDR3 sequences, with roughly 13% found just once. Source: PBMCs, taken on the day of the yellow fever booster vaccination. The receptors were gathered from a man under 40 who received the YFV17D yellow fever vaccine.

This clonotype has only a few counts. The junction departs from the called germline gene at one end, perhaps through a read error. The rearrangement links TRBV7-7 to TRBJ2-1; 9 bases are a match to TRBD2. The CDR3 spans 14 residues. Germline CDR1 reads SSHAT; CDR2 reads FNYEAQ (reference sequence). This CDR3 is CASSLDSGSSEQFF. For the CDR3, the DNA is TGTGCTAGCAGCTTAGATAGCGGGAGTAGTGAGCAGTTCTTC.

This clonotype was seen a few times. The genes are TRBV27 and TRBJ1-1, with a tentative D call TRBD1 (6 bases). The V and J ends lost 6 bases and 3 bases respectively, with 14 bases between them. Germline CDR1 MNHEY, CDR2 SMNVEV (reference sequence). This CDR3 has 14 residues. The CDR3 region is CASRETRGDTEAFF. The CDR3 DNA sequence: TGTGCCAGCAGGGAAACGAGGGGGGACACTGAAGCTTTCTTT.

This clonotype has a handful of counts. The V and J genes are TRBV6-2 or TRBV6-3 and TRBJ2-7, with unresolved D. The CDR3 is 14 amino acids. Germline V gives CDR1 MNHEY, CDR2 SVGEGT. Trimming pared 0 bases from V and 3 bases from J, leaving 9 bases between. In DNA, the CDR3 is TGTGCCAGCAGTTACTCCGGCAGCCTCTACGAGCAGTACTTC. It yields the protein CASSYSGSLYEQYF.

This clonotype turned up a few times. The chain combines TRBV5-4 with TRBJ1-2; 8 positions agree with TRBD1. The CDR3 is 13 amino acids. Germline V lookup: CDR1 SGHNT, CDR2 YYREEE (reference sequence). The junction had 6 bases not matched to a gene; V was cut back by 4 bases and J by 7 bases. DNA of the CDR3: TGTGCCAGCAGCGGGATACAGGGGGGTGGCTACACCTTC. Amino acid sequence: CASSGIQGGGYTF.

This rearrangement joins TRBV12-3 or TRBV12-4 to TRBJ2-7; D possibly corresponds to TRBD1 (5 bases). V dropped 5 bases and J dropped 2 bases, with 10 bases sitting between them. The length of the CDR3 is 13 residues. The CDR3 loop is CASSRQNPYEQYF. CDR3 bases: TGTGCCAGCAGTAGACAGAACCCCTACGAGCAGTACTTC.

The chain combines TRBV20-1 with TRBJ1-1, with D hard to call. Trimming cost V 0 bases and J 1 base, with 9 bases left between them. Germline CDR1 is DFQATT and CDR2 is SNEGSKA (reference sequence). The length of the CDR3 is 14 residues. This chain's CDR3 is CSARERAENTEAFF. The CDR3 DNA reads TGCAGTGCTAGAGAGCGGGCCGAGAACACTGAAGCTTTCTTT.

The sample holds a few counts of this clonotype. The genes are TRBV29-1 and TRBJ2-7, with a possible D match to TRBD2 (7 bases). The CDR3 is made up of 13 amino acids. The V end lost 7 bases, the J end lost 2 bases, and 15 bases lay between the germline ends. Germline CDR1 reads SQVTM; CDR2 reads ANQGSEA. Written as DNA, the CDR3 is TGCAGCGCGGGGGGCAGGGCGACCTACGAGCAGTACTTC. The encoded protein is CSAGGRATYEQYF.

This clonotype was observed at least ten times. V is TRBV12-3 or TRBV12-4 and J is TRBJ2-7; D remains ambiguous. This CDR3 contains 12 residues. V lost 3 bases and J lost 3, with 6 bases in between. In DNA form, the CDR3 reads TGTGCCAGCAGTTTTGAGGTCTACGAGCAGTACTTC. Its translation is CASSFEVYEQYF.

The V and J genes are TRBV7-8 and TRBJ2-1; TRBD2 aligns across 10 bases. The CDR3 runs to 17 residues. Germline V gene sequence: CDR1 SGHVS, CDR2 FQNEAQ. V was pared by 2 bases and J by 9 bases, with 13 bases of the junction left unmatched. CDR3 sequence: CASSLTSWLAGDFEQFF. The CDR3 nucleotides read TGTGCCAGCAGCTTAACGTCGTGGCTAGCGGGAGATTTTGAGCAGTTCTTC.

This clonotype was picked up a small number of times. The chain is built from TRBV18 and TRBJ2-1; weak D call: TRBD1 (5 bases). Germline CDR1 reads KGHSH; CDR2 reads LQKENI. The CDR3 contains 13 residues. V shed 0 bases and J shed 5 bases, with 5 bases lying between them. The CDR3 bases are TGTGCCAGCTCACCACCAGGGGACAATGAGCAGTTCTTC. This codes for CASSPPGDNEQFF.

This clonotype was seen more than once but under ten times. This sequence joins TRBV3-1 and TRBJ2-7, with a tentative D call TRBD2 (5 bases). The CDR3 totals 14 residues. Germline CDR1 is LGHDT and CDR2 is YNNKEL (reference sequence). V shed 3 bases and J shed 5 bases, with 14 bases lying between them. CDR3 bases: TGTGCCAGCAGCCAGTATACAGAGGGCAACGAGCAGTACTTC. It specifies CASSQYTEGNEQYF.

In its sample, this clonotype was seen a few times. V is TRBV6-2 or TRBV6-3 and J is TRBJ2-1, with D perhaps matching TRBD1 or TRBD2 (5 bases each). The germline gives CDR1 MNHEY, CDR2 SVGEGT. There are 15 residues in the CDR3. Trimming removed 6 bases from V and 1 base from J, with 13 bases in between. Here the CDR3 DNA reads TGTGCCAGCAGAGACCGGGACCCTTCCTACAATGAGCAGTTCTTC. Protein: CASRDRDPSYNEQFF.

The rearrangement uses TRBV29-1 and TRBJ2-3; D is undetermined. V lost 4 bases and J lost 2, with 7 bases in between. This CDR3 contains 12 residues. Germline V gives CDR1 SQVTM, CDR2 ANQGSEA. The CDR3 sequence: CSVGGPTDTQYF. In nucleotides, the CDR3 is TGCAGCGTTGGTGGACCCACAGATACGCAGTATTTT.

The genes are TRBV30 and TRBJ2-3, with 11 bases aligning to TRBD2. This CDR3 has 17 residues. The germline CDR1 and CDR2 sequences are GTSNPN and SVGIG (reference sequence). J was trimmed by 5 bases and V by 2 bases; bases with no gene match: 12. CDR3 coding DNA: TGTGCCTGGAGTTCAGGAATAGCGGGAGGGCCTGGAGATACGCAGTATTTT. The encoded protein is CAWSSGIAGGPGDTQYF.

This chain links TRBV5-1 with TRBJ2-7; D unresolved. The CDR3 sequence is 12 residues long. Per germline, CDR1 SGHRS and CDR2 YFSETQ. The V end lost 1 base, the J end lost 5 bases, and 7 bases lay between the germline ends. DNA for the CDR3: TGCGCCAGCAGCTTGCTAAGGGACGAGCAGTACTTC. Translated, it gives CASSLLRDEQYF.